These 17 T cell receptor beta chains share one sample of origin, sequenced in a study of technical replicates of blood from a handful of donors. Repertoires were generated with immunoSEQ multiplex PCR, while TCRdb's copy carries only in-frame clones and drops some. The profile shows around 67,000 clones, just under 95% of them singletons. The specimen sequenced was T cells isolated from PBMCs. The origin of the receptors is a human donor in good health.

This chain joins TRBV7-9 and TRBJ2-2; 14 bases match TRBD2. V gave up 5 bases and J gave up 5 bases; unmatched junction bases: 7. The CDR3 extends over 17 amino acids. CDR1 and CDR2 from the germline V gene are SEHNR and FQNEAQ (reference sequence). CDR3 in DNA: TGTGCCAGCAGCCCGGGGACTAGCGGGAGAAAGACCGGGGAGCTGTTTTTT. It translates to CASSPGTSGRKTGELFF.

The rearrangement links TRBV9 to TRBJ2-1, with 16 nucleotides matching TRBD2. The CDR3 consists of 18 residues. Per the germline V gene, CDR1 is SGDLS and CDR2 is YYNGEE. The trim removed 0 bases at V and 7 bases at J, leaving 7 bases unmatched. Here the CDR3 reads CASSVGGLAGGPNNEQFF. CDR3 DNA sequence: TGTGCCAGCAGCGTAGGGGGACTAGCGGGAGGGCCTAATAATGAGCAGTTCTTC.

The chain joins TRBV6-4 to TRBJ2-3; TRBD1 is a possible D gene (6 bases). Deletions cut 6 bases from V and 0 bases from J, with 13 bases between. CDR1 and CDR2 from the germline V gene are MRHNA and SNTAGT. CDR3 length: 15 residues. The CDR3 DNA reads as TGTGCCAGCAGCGATACAGGGTACAGCACAGATACGCAGTATTTT. The encoded protein is CASSDTGYSTDTQYF.

This clone was observed once. V gene TRBV14 combines with J gene TRBJ2-7, with TRBD2 matching 8 bases. Trimming removed 1 base from V and 0 bases from J; junction bases left unmatched: 2. The CDR3 is 15 amino acids. Germline CDR1 SGHDN, CDR2 FVKESK. In DNA, the CDR3 is TGTGCCAGCAGCCAAGGACTAGCGAACTCCTACGAGCAGTACTTC. This gives the protein CASSQGLANSYEQYF.

The chain employs TRBV11-2 and TRBJ2-2; 10 bases map to TRBD2. This CDR3 has 17 residues. The J segment lost 5 bases and the V segment lost 3 bases, leaving 9 bases of the junction unmatched. Germline assignment: CDR1 SGHAT and CDR2 FQNNGV. CDR3 coding DNA: TGTGCCAGCAGCTTTGATGGGCTAGCGGGAGTTACCGGGGAGCTGTTTTTT. Protein product: CASSFDGLAGVTGELFF.

This clone occurred once. The genes are TRBV6-1 and TRBJ1-2; 7 bases align to TRBD1. Germline V gene sequence: CDR1 MNHNS, CDR2 SASEGT. The V gene end was trimmed by 5 bases and the J gene end by 4 bases; junction bases not matched to a gene: 4. CDR3 length: 13 residues. This CDR3 reads CASSLGQSYGYTF. CDR3 sequence (DNA): TGTGCCAGCAGTTTGGGACAGAGCTATGGCTACACCTTC.

Only a few counts were recorded for this clone. The V and J genes are TRBV10-2 and TRBJ1-1; 8 bases map to TRBD1. The CDR3 length is 13 residues. Germline V gene lookup returns CDR1 WSHSY and CDR2 SAAADI. With V trimmed by 6 bases and J by 4 bases, 4 bases remained unmatched. The CDR3 loop is CASRQGVATEAFF. The CDR3 DNA reads as TGCGCCAGCAGACAGGGGGTGGCCACTGAAGCTTTCTTT.

This clone appeared a few times. The chain is built from TRBV10-2 and TRBJ2-2; 11 positions agree with TRBD1. CDR3 length: 15 amino acids. V lost 3 bases to trimming and J lost 6 bases; unmatched junction nucleotides: 3. Germline V lookup: CDR1 WSHSY, CDR2 SAAADI. The CDR3, as DNA: TGCGCCAGCAGTGACCGGGACAGGGGGTCCGGGGAGCTGTTTTTT. This translates into CASSDRDRGSGELFF.

The chain links TRBV6-6 to TRBJ2-7, with 9 bases lining up with TRBD2. The CDR3 has 15 amino acids. The germline CDR1 and CDR2 sequences are MNHNY and SVGAGI (reference sequence). V dropped 1 base and J dropped 7; count of bases not matched to a gene: 8. CDR3 bases: TGTGCCAGCAGTTACTTTCTAGCGGGAAACGGTGAGCAGTACTTC. It encodes CASSYFLAGNGEQYF.

The V call is TRBV7-9, the J call TRBJ2-7; the match to TRBD1 covers 10 bases. The CDR3 is made up of 15 amino acids. V was pared by 5 bases and J by 4 bases, with 8 bases of the junction left unmatched. Germline CDR1 reads SEHNR; CDR2 reads FQNEAQ (reference sequence). The CDR3 spells CASSGGQGLVYEQYF. DNA for the CDR3: TGTGCCAGCAGCGGGGGACAGGGGCTAGTTTACGAGCAGTACTTC.

The V call is TRBV13, the J call TRBJ2-1, with 13 bases lining up with TRBD2. With V trimmed by 5 bases and J by 7 bases, 8 bases remained unmatched. Germline V gene data show CDR1 as PRHDT and CDR2 as FYEKMQ (reference sequence). The CDR3 spans 16 residues. As DNA, the CDR3 is TGTGCCAGCAGCCGCCCGACTAGCGGGAGGTTTAATGAGCAGTTCTTC. Translated, it gives CASSRPTSGRFNEQFF. The complete variable domain, with remaining parts taken from reference TRBV13 and TRBJ2-1, reads AAGVIQSPRHLIKEKRETATLKCYPIPRHDTVYWYQQGPGQDPQFLISFYEKMQSDKGSIPDRFSAQQFSDYHSELNMSSLELGDSALYFCASSRPTSGRFNEQFFGPGTRLTVL.

This chain joins TRBV9 and TRBJ1-2; D may be TRBD1 (6 bases). The CDR3 extends over 17 amino acids. Germline V gene sequence: CDR1 SGDLS, CDR2 YYNGEE. Trimming cost V 0 bases and J 4 bases, with 19 bases left between them. For the CDR3, the DNA is TGTGCCAGCAGCGTAGGGCCAGGTAGACAGGTAGCCTATGGCTACACCTTC. This sequence encodes CASSVGPGRQVAYGYTF.

This sequence joins TRBV27 and TRBJ2-1; 8 nucleotides align to TRBD2. J lost 2 bases, V lost 7 bases, and 7 bases had no gene match. Germline CDR1 reads MNHEY; CDR2 reads SMNVEV (reference sequence). The CDR3 has 15 residues. The CDR3 loop is CASMSSGDTYNEQFF. The DNA of the CDR3 is TGTGCCAGCATGAGTAGCGGGGATACCTACAATGAGCAGTTCTTC.

The chain joins TRBV7-6 to TRBJ2-7; 7 bases agree with TRBD2. There are 18 residues in the CDR3. CDR1 SGHVS and CDR2 FNYEAQ come from the germline V gene. V shed 5 bases, J shed 2 bases, and the junction held 18 bases outside the gene matches. The CDR3 spells CASSALGLREKGAYEQYF. DNA for the CDR3: TGTGCCAGCAGCGCCCTCGGGTTGCGGGAGAAAGGGGCCTACGAGCAGTACTTC.

The genes are TRBV27 and TRBJ2-7, with D possibly being TRBD1 (6 bases). Germline CDR1 reads MNHEY; CDR2 reads SMNVEV (reference sequence). This CDR3 has 13 residues. V was trimmed by 7 bases and J by 6 bases, leaving 16 bases between them. CDR3: CASTIGGSGEQYF. The CDR3, as DNA: TGTGCCAGCACGATTGGGGGCTCGGGCGAGCAGTACTTC.

In its sample, this clone was seen once. This chain links TRBV11-2 with TRBJ1-4; D is perhaps TRBD1 (6 bases). The CDR3 runs 15 residues. The germline gives CDR1 SGHAT, CDR2 FQNNGV. The V and J ends lost 2 bases and 8 bases respectively, with 15 bases between them. In DNA form, the CDR3 reads TGTGCCAGCAGCTTATGGGGTGGACAGAACGAAAAACTGTTTTTT. It is translated as CASSLWGGQNEKLFF.

CDR3: CASSVAGGGLTGELFF. CDR3 coding DNA: TGTGCCAGCAGCGTAGCGGGGGGAGGCCTCACCGGGGAGCTGTTTTTT. V gene TRBV9 combines with J gene TRBJ2-2; 7 bases are shared with TRBD2. CDR3 length: 16 amino acids. The V segment lost 0 bases and the J segment 4 bases; nucleotides outside the gene matches: 6. CDR1 SGDLS and CDR2 YYNGEE come from the germline V gene.